A single sample gave rise to the 18 T cell receptor beta chains below, sequenced in a study of T cells in tuberculosis. This table comes from immunoSEQ multiplex PCR, and its TCRdb copy is limited to in-frame clones, with some not included. Among about 30,000 clones listed, 85% to 90% were seen once. The sequenced sample consisted of PBMCs. These receptors were collected from a donor aged 5-35 years with latent tuberculosis or without tuberculosis infection.

The chain is built from TRBV9 and TRBJ2-3; TRBD2 agrees at 13 bases. CDR1 is SGDLS and CDR2 is YYNGEE in the germline V gene. This CDR3 is 16 amino acids long. Losses at the gene ends were 4 bases for V and 6 bases for J; bases not matched to a gene: 8. CDR3 nucleotide sequence: TGTGCCAGCAGCCCACGACTAGCGGGGGGCTCGGATACGCAGTATTTT. Amino acid sequence: CASSPRLAGGSDTQYF.

This rearrangement joins TRBV27 to TRBJ2-7; tentative D call: TRBD2 (6 bases). Trimming removed 10 bases at V and 5 bases at J, with 18 bases between. The CDR3 has 13 residues. The germline V gene has CDR1 MNHEY and CDR2 SMNVEV (reference sequence). CDR3 sequence (DNA): TGTGCCACCTCTCCTGGAGGGCTCAACGAGCAGTACTTC. It encodes CATSPGGLNEQYF.

This clone was seen a single time. This rearrangement joins TRBV7-2 to TRBJ1-6; possible D gene TRBD1, 5 bases. Germline V gene sequence: CDR1 SGHTA, CDR2 FQGNSA. This CDR3 has 17 residues. V was trimmed by 2 bases and J by 7 bases, leaving 18 bases between them. The CDR3 protein is CASSLLQGSLKNSPLHF. The CDR3 nucleotides read TGTGCCAGCAGCTTACTTCAGGGATCCCTTAAAAATTCACCCCTCCACTTT.

The chain uses TRBV25-1 and TRBJ2-7; D remains unclear. The CDR3 is made up of 11 amino acids. Deletions cut 3 bases from V and 4 bases from J, with 4 bases between. In germline, CDR1 is MGHDK, CDR2 SYGVNS. The CDR3 spells CASSDRYEQYF. The CDR3 coding sequence is TGTGCCAGCAGTGATCGTTACGAGCAGTACTTC.

V is TRBV7-9 and J is TRBJ2-5, with TRBD1 identical over 10 bases. CDR3 size: 18 residues. Germline V CDR1 and CDR2: SEHNR, FQNEAQ (reference sequence). With 2 bases clipped from V and 3 bases from J, the junction kept 12 bases outside the gene matches. CDR3 nucleotides: TGTGCCAGCAGCTTATCCCTCCTGCTTGGGACAGGGGAAGAGACCCAGTACTTC. Encoded protein: CASSLSLLLGTGEETQYF.

The DNA of the CDR3 is TGTGCCAGTGGACTAGGCGGCGCAGATACGCAGTATTTT. It specifies CASGLGGADTQYF. This sequence joins TRBV27 and TRBJ2-3; TRBD2 matches 7 bases. Unmatched junction bases numbered 7, after V lost 9 bases and J lost 4 bases. The germline CDR1 and CDR2 sequences are MNHEY and SMNVEV (reference sequence). The CDR3 is made up of 13 amino acids.

The V gene is TRBV6-5, the J gene TRBJ1-2, with a tentative D call TRBD1 (6 bases). Trimming removed 4 bases at V and 3 bases at J, with 15 bases between. Germline lookup yields CDR1 MNHEY and CDR2 SVGAGI. The CDR3 runs to 15 residues. CDR3 coding DNA: TGTGCCAGCAGTTCCTGGGACACGGGCCACTATGGCTACACCTTC. Protein sequence: CASSSWDTGHYGYTF.

The chain combines TRBV28 with TRBJ1-2; weak D call: TRBD1 (5 bases). This CDR3 is 13 amino acids long. V lost 10 bases and J 5 bases, leaving 17 bases between the germline ends. From germline, CDR1 is MDHEN and CDR2 SYDVKM. CDR3 in amino acids: CATTPREGYGYTF. Here the CDR3 DNA reads TGTGCCACTACGCCTAGGGAGGGGTATGGCTACACCTTC.

V gene TRBV7-9 combines with J gene TRBJ2-7, with D perhaps matching TRBD1 (6 bases). Trimming pared 5 bases from V and 5 bases from J, leaving 16 bases between. The CDR3 contains 14 residues. Looked up from germline, CDR1 is SEHNR and CDR2 is FQNEAQ (reference sequence). The DNA for the CDR3 is TGTGCCAGCAGCCTCCGACAGGCTAGGGACGAGCAGTACTTC. Amino acids: CASSLRQARDEQYF.

In DNA form, the CDR3 reads TGTGCCAGCAGCCCCGAGCCCCAGGGGGCAAGCAATCAGCCCCAGCATTTT. The encoded protein is CASSPEPQGASNQPQHF. V and J are TRBV7-2 and TRBJ1-5; 8 nucleotides match TRBD1. The CDR3 loop spans 17 amino acids. V trimming: 5 bases; J trimming: 1 base; junction bases outside the gene matches: 10. Germline CDR1 is SGHTA and CDR2 is FQGNSA.

The J gene is TRBJ2-7, the V gene TRBV2; D is undetermined. This CDR3 has 13 residues. Germline assignment: CDR1 SNHLY and CDR2 FYNNEI. Trimming stripped 8 bases from V and 6 bases from J, with 17 bases between. CDR3 nucleotides: TGTGCCAGCGCTCCTATCTTCTCTGGCGAGCAGTACTTC. It translates to CASAPIFSGEQYF.

The rearrangement links TRBV6-1 to TRBJ1-5, with D perhaps TRBD1 (5 bases). Trimming stripped 8 bases from V and 4 bases from J, with 12 bases between. Germline values: CDR1 MNHNS, CDR2 SASEGT. The CDR3 totals 13 residues. CDR3 protein: CASQGALNQPQHF. The CDR3 DNA sequence: TGTGCCAGCCAAGGGGCCCTAAATCAGCCCCAGCATTTT.

The rearrangement uses TRBV5-8 and TRBJ1-5, with 7 bases lining up with TRBD1. Germline assignment: CDR1 SGHTS and CDR2 YDEGEE. V trimming: 2 bases; J trimming: 3 bases; junction bases outside the gene matches: 5. The CDR3 consists of 15 residues. The CDR3 loop is CASSFRDRSNQPQHF. CDR3 coding DNA: TGTGCCAGCAGCTTCCGGGACAGATCCAATCAGCCCCAGCATTTT.

V is TRBV5-6 and J is TRBJ1-2, with TRBD1 matching 11 bases. Trimming at V came to 4 bases and at J to 3 bases, leaving 2 bases not matched to a gene. CDR1 and CDR2 from the germline V gene are SGHDT and YYEEEE. The CDR3 extends over 14 amino acids. CDR3 in amino acids: CASSTGQGDYGYTF. CDR3 nucleotides: TGTGCCAGCAGCACGGGACAGGGGGACTATGGCTACACCTTC.

The rearrangement links TRBV9 to TRBJ2-1; 7 bases are a match to TRBD2. CDR1 and CDR2 from the germline V gene are SGDLS and YYNGEE. The CDR3 has 16 residues. The J segment lost 0 bases and the V segment lost 2 bases, leaving 5 bases of the junction unmatched. CDR3 sequence reads: CASSVGGDSSYNEQFF. CDR3 in DNA: TGTGCCAGCAGCGTTGGGGGGGACTCCTCCTACAATGAGCAGTTCTTC.

The V and J genes are TRBV18 and TRBJ2-6; 8 bases are a match to TRBD2. This CDR3 is 14 amino acids long. CDR1 is KGHSH, CDR2 LQKENI, per germline. The J segment lost 2 bases and the V segment lost 8 bases, leaving 2 bases of the junction unmatched. The CDR3 DNA reads as TGTGCCAGCCGGGAGGGAACTGGGGCCAACGTCCTGACTTTC. Residues: CASREGTGANVLTF. Full variable domain (remainder filled in from reference TRBV18 and TRBJ2-6): NAGVMQNPRHLVRRRGQEARLRCSPMKGHSHVYWYRQLPEEGLKFMVYLQKENIIDESGMPKERFSAEFPKEGPSILRIQQVVRGDSAAYFCASREGTGANVLTFGAGSRLTVL.

This chain uses TRBV7-2 with TRBJ1-3; D gene unclear. Trimming shortened V by 1 base and J by 0 bases, and 7 bases separated the two germline ends. Germline CDR1 SGHTA, CDR2 FQGNSA. The length of the CDR3 is 15 residues. The CDR3 DNA follows: TGTGCCAGCAGCTTAGTTTCAGGCTCTGGAAACACCATATATTTT. Translating gives CASSLVSGSGNTIYF.

The J gene is TRBJ2-5, the V gene TRBV25-1; 7 bases map to TRBD2. V was clipped by 7 bases and J by 6 bases; unmatched bases: 5. CDR1 MGHDK and CDR2 SYGVNS come from the germline V gene. This CDR3 is built from 12 residues. Written as DNA, the CDR3 is TGTGCCAGCATGGGGGGAGGGAAGACCCAGTACTTC. Translating gives CASMGGGKTQYF.